This T cell receptor (beta chain) came from a study of blood T cell repertoires in COVID-19. Produced via immunoSEQ multiplex PCR; TCRdb's table is partial and in-frame only. The sample records roughly 200,000 clones, more than 80% being singletons. V lost 0 bases, J lost 5 bases, and 7 bases stayed unmatched. CDR1 is SGHRS, CDR2 YFSETQ, per germline. There are 16 residues in the CDR3. The TCR sequence derives from a woman aged 55-70 years with acute or convalescent COVID-19. Sequenced material: peripheral blood. The rearrangement uses TRBV5-1 and TRBJ2-5; 10 bases align to TRBD2. The CDR3 coding sequence is TGCGCCAGCAGCTTGGGAGGGACTAGCGCGGGGGAGACCCAGTACTTC. This translates into CASSLGGTSAGETQYF.